One and the same sample provided the 28 T cell receptor beta chains below, sequenced in a study of post-analysis software for immune sequencing data. Study outcomes and limitations: TRBV5-6, TRBV5-1 and TRBV20-1 were among four or five TRBV segments more frequent in patients than controls.

TCR beta cDNA libraries included unique molecular identifiers. Via MiXCR, TCRdb re-called the PCR reads, giving one row per CDR3 protein. Of approximately 460,000 distinct CDR3 sequences in the sample, roughly 46% were seen once. For these TCRs, the target antigens are not known. The sequenced sample consisted of blood. Receptor source: a girl aged 5-17 years with multiple sclerosis.

V and J are TRBV28 and TRBJ1-2; tentatively, D is TRBD1 (5 bases). The germline V gene encodes CDR1 MDHEN and CDR2 SYDVKM. The ends were cut back, 4 bases at V and 5 bases at J, with 11 bases in the middle. CDR3 size: 13 residues. The CDR3 loop is CASSSGLDYGYTF. The CDR3 DNA reads TGTGCCAGCAGTTCGGGACTCGATTATGGCTACACCTTC.

The chain links TRBV9 to TRBJ2-5, with D possibly being TRBD2 (6 bases). CDR1 and CDR2 from the germline V gene are SGDLS and YYNGEE. The CDR3 spans 14 residues. The V and J ends lost 0 bases and 5 bases respectively, with 11 bases between them. CDR3 bases: TGTGCCAGCAGCGTAGACTTAGGAGGGGAGACCCAGTACTTC. Protein sequence: CASSVDLGGETQYF.

The chain recombines TRBV29-1 with TRBJ2-5, with D maybe TRBD1 (6 bases). Germline CDR1 is SQVTM and CDR2 is ANQGSEA. The CDR3 is made up of 12 amino acids. Trimming removed 7 bases at V and 3 bases at J, with 12 bases between. The CDR3 sequence is CSGARTEETQYF. CDR3 coding DNA: TGCAGCGGGGCTCGGACAGAAGAGACCCAGTACTTC.

The chain joins TRBV28 to TRBJ2-1; a weak D match, TRBD2 (6 bases). The germline gives CDR1 MDHEN, CDR2 SYDVKM. The CDR3 has 16 residues. The germline V and J ends were trimmed by 7 bases and 4 bases, with 20 bases remaining between them. The CDR3 DNA is TGTGCCAGCATTCACGAGGAGGGAAATTTATACAATGAGCAGTTCTTC. This encodes CASIHEEGNLYNEQFF.

CDR3 amino acids: CASRSPQGERGYGYTF. CDR3 sequence (DNA): TGTGCCAGCAGGTCCCCACAGGGTGAACGGGGCTATGGCTACACCTTC. The chain couples TRBV28 to TRBJ1-2; perhaps TRBD1 as D (6 bases). This CDR3 spans 16 amino acids. Germline values: CDR1 MDHEN, CDR2 SYDVKM. V lost 6 bases and J 4 bases, leaving 21 bases between the germline ends.

V and J are TRBV7-9 and TRBJ1-2, with D unresolved. The CDR3 is made up of 14 amino acids. The germline CDR1 and CDR2 sequences are SEHNR and FQNEAQ (reference sequence). V was shortened by 5 bases and J by 3 bases, with 13 bases between the two germline ends. The CDR3 spells CASSRDGEDYGYTF. DNA of the CDR3: TGTGCCAGCAGCCGTGACGGCGAGGACTATGGCTACACCTTC.

This clonotype came up a few times. The chain links TRBV12-3 or TRBV12-4 to TRBJ1-5; maybe TRBD1 (5 bases). There are 14 residues in the CDR3. Trimming removed 2 bases at V and 3 bases at J, with 8 bases between. CDR3 sequence (DNA): TGTGCCAGCAGTTTATGGGGCGTCAATCAGCCCCAGCATTTT. It yields the protein CASSLWGVNQPQHF.

In its sample, this clonotype was seen a few times. V usage is TRBV7-2 and J usage is TRBJ2-7; TRBD2 matches 9 bases. The V gene end was trimmed by 1 base and the J gene end by 2 bases; junction bases not matched to a gene: 3. Germline V lookup: CDR1 SGHTA, CDR2 FQGNSA. The CDR3 runs 15 residues. The CDR3 here is CASSLEGTSTYEQYF. CDR3 sequence (DNA): TGTGCCAGCAGCTTAGAAGGGACTAGCACCTACGAGCAGTACTTC.

The rearrangement uses TRBV7-9 and TRBJ2-7, with TRBD2 identical over 12 bases. Germline V CDR1 and CDR2: SEHNR, FQNEAQ (reference sequence). This CDR3 contains 15 residues. V lost 6 bases, J lost 5 bases, and 8 bases stayed unmatched. Here the CDR3 reads CASRVTSGSVNEQYF. The CDR3 DNA follows: TGTGCCAGCAGAGTGACTAGCGGGAGTGTCAACGAGCAGTACTTC.

This chain uses TRBV21-1 with TRBJ2-4; the table's D call TRBD1 went unverified against the DNA. TRBV21-1 is labeled a pseudogene. The CDR3 length is 12 residues. As DNA, the CDR3 is TGTGCCTTGGAAGGGGGACTGGACATTCAGTACTTC. It specifies CALEGGLDIQYF.

This chain uses TRBV29-1 with TRBJ2-6; a weak D match, TRBD1 (5 bases). The CDR3 spans 18 residues. CDR1 is SQVTM and CDR2 is ANQGSEA in the germline V gene. V dropped 0 bases and J dropped 3 bases, with 18 bases sitting between them. The CDR3 here is CSVEEGAGMIGGANVLTF. CDR3 DNA sequence: TGCAGCGTTGAAGAGGGCGCAGGGATGATCGGTGGGGCCAACGTCCTGACTTTC.

V gene TRBV3-1 combines with J gene TRBJ1-4; D is unclear. V was shortened by 0 bases and J by 5 bases, with 16 bases between the two germline ends. Germline V CDR1 and CDR2: LGHDT, YNNKEL (reference sequence). The CDR3 covers 17 residues. The CDR3 coding sequence is TGTGCCAGCAGCCAAGATCCCTCCTTAACCCGGAATGAAAAACTGTTTTTT. Translation gives CASSQDPSLTRNEKLFF. Full variable domain (rest looked up from reference TRBV3-1 and TRBJ1-4): DTAVSQTPKYLVTQMGNDKSIKCEQNLGHDTMYWYKQDSKKFLKIMFSYNNKELIINETVPNRFSPKSPDKAHLNLHINSLELGDSAVYFCASSQDPSLTRNEKLFFGSGTQLSVL.

The genes are TRBV5-1 and TRBJ2-5, with a weak D call TRBD2 (5 bases). The CDR3 has 16 residues. Per the germline V gene, CDR1 is SGHRS and CDR2 is YFSETQ. V lost 0 bases, J lost 2 bases, and 14 bases lay in between. The CDR3 sequence: CASSLAGVGRQETQYF. Written as DNA, the CDR3 is TGCGCCAGCAGCTTGGCCGGGGTTGGGAGACAAGAGACCCAGTACTTC.

The rearrangement joins TRBV20-1 to TRBJ1-2; TRBD1 aligns across 11 bases. This CDR3 is built from 14 residues. Trimming at V came to 3 bases and at J to 1 base, leaving 1 base not matched to a gene. Germline lookup yields CDR1 DFQATT and CDR2 SNEGSKA (reference sequence). The CDR3 is CSARDRGLNYGYTF. In nucleotides, the CDR3 is TGCAGTGCTAGGGACAGGGGGCTTAACTATGGCTACACCTTC.

The rearrangement uses TRBV7-9 and TRBJ2-5; D gene uncertain. Germline V lookup: CDR1 SEHNR, CDR2 FQNEAQ (reference sequence). The CDR3 is 11 residues long. Deletions cut 5 bases from V and 4 bases from J, with 5 bases between. CDR3 residues: CASSETETQYF. In DNA form, the CDR3 reads TGTGCCAGCAGCGAAACAGAGACCCAGTACTTC.

V gene TRBV27 combines with J gene TRBJ2-1, with D perhaps TRBD1 (5 bases). The germline V gene encodes CDR1 MNHEY and CDR2 SMNVEV (reference sequence). There are 14 residues in the CDR3. The V end lost 6 bases, the J end lost 2 bases, and 11 bases lay between the germline ends. CDR3: CASSPAGTYNEQFF. The CDR3 nucleotides are TGTGCCAGCAGCCCCGCAGGGACCTACAATGAGCAGTTCTTC.

The rearrangement uses TRBV6-2 or TRBV6-3 and TRBJ2-1; D may be TRBD1 (6 bases). Trimming cost V 8 bases and J 3 bases, with 14 bases left between them. The germline V gene encodes CDR1 MNHEY and CDR2 SVGEGT. The CDR3 loop spans 14 amino acids. The CDR3 here is CASSPGHLYNEQFF. The CDR3 bases are TGTGCCAGCTCCCCGGGACACCTCTACAATGAGCAGTTCTTC.

This clonotype came up a few times. The V call is TRBV7-2, the J call TRBJ2-5, with D possibly being TRBD2 (6 bases). The CDR3 has 14 amino acids. V was pared by 3 bases and J by 1 base, with 9 bases between. Germline V CDR1 and CDR2: SGHTA, FQGNSA. Written as DNA, the CDR3 is TGTGCCAGCAGCTTCGGGGGATCCCAAGAGACCCAGTACTTC. Translating it yields CASSFGGSQETQYF.

The genes are TRBV7-9 and TRBJ2-3; TRBD2 aligns across 7 bases. J gave up 2 bases and V 11 bases, and 10 bases lay outside the gene matches. From germline, CDR1 is SEHNR and CDR2 FQNEAQ (reference sequence). This CDR3 spans 14 amino acids. The DNA for the CDR3 is TGTGCCGCCCTCCCGGGAGGAGACACAGATACGCAGTATTTT. It translates to CAALPGGDTDTQYF.

The chain has TRBV7-4 and TRBJ1-3; TRBD1 matches 7 bases. The germline CDR1 and CDR2 sequences are SGHVT and SQSDAQ. This CDR3 region has 18 residues. Trimming took 1 base from V and 0 from J; bases not matched to a gene: 9. CDR3 DNA sequence: TGTGCCAGCAGCTTAGGAAGGACAGGAATTCCCTCTGGAAACACCATATATTTT. This encodes CASSLGRTGIPSGNTIYF. The full variable domain, completed using reference TRBV7-4 and TRBJ1-3, is GAGVSQSPRYKVAKRGRDVALRCDSISGHVTLYWYRQTLGQGSEVLTYSQSDAQRDKSGRPSGRFSAERPERSVSTLKIQRTEQGDSAVYLCASSLGRTGIPSGNTIYFGEGSWLTVV.

The CDR3 DNA reads as TGCAGCCCCCCGAGAGGCTACGAGCAGTACTTC. This gives the protein CSPPRGYEQYF. This sequence joins TRBV29-1 and TRBJ2-7, with D uncertain. Trimming removed 8 bases at V and 3 bases at J, with 11 bases between. The germline V gene encodes CDR1 SQVTM and CDR2 ANQGSEA. The CDR3 spans 11 residues.

This clonotype was picked up a small number of times. The V call is TRBV10-3, the J call TRBJ2-5; the match to TRBD2 covers 13 bases. The CDR3 covers 16 residues. V dropped 2 bases and J dropped 2; count of bases not matched to a gene: 2. Germline-derived CDR1 and CDR2 are ENHRY and SYGVKD. As DNA, the CDR3 is TGTGCCATCAGTGAGCGACTAGCGGGAGGACAAGAGACCCAGTACTTC. Translating it yields CAISERLAGGQETQYF.

The chain has TRBV20-1 and TRBJ2-5, with 7 bases identical to TRBD1. The germline V gene has CDR1 DFQATT and CDR2 SNEGSKA (reference sequence). This CDR3 is built from 13 residues. Trimming took 5 bases from V and 3 from J; bases not matched to a gene: 6. The CDR3 region is CSARDSFKETQYF. The CDR3 DNA is TGCAGTGCTCGGGACAGCTTCAAAGAGACCCAGTACTTC.

CDR3 nucleotide sequence: TGTGCCAGCAGGACTAGCGGGTACCAAGAGACCCAGTACTTC. This encodes CASRTSGYQETQYF. The chain combines TRBV6-1 with TRBJ2-5; TRBD2 matches at 10 bases. This CDR3 has 14 residues. V shed 6 bases, J shed 0 bases, and the junction held 1 base outside the gene matches. CDR1 and CDR2 from the germline V gene are MNHNS and SASEGT.

This sequence joins TRBV27 and TRBJ1-2; D might be TRBD1 (5 bases). The CDR3 has 12 amino acids. CDR1 is MNHEY and CDR2 is SMNVEV in the germline V gene (reference sequence). CDR3 nucleotides: TGTGCAATTGCCGACAGAAATTATGGCTACACCTTC. Translated, it gives CAIADRNYGYTF.

The table lists this clonotype with a few counts. This chain links TRBV24-1 with TRBJ2-3; perhaps D is TRBD1 or TRBD2 (6 bases each). Looked up from germline, CDR1 is KGHDR and CDR2 is SFDVKD. The CDR3 length is 17 residues. Trimming removed 5 bases at V and 4 bases at J, with 21 bases between. The CDR3 spells CATSGPARGRSSDTQYF. The CDR3 DNA follows: TGTGCCACCAGTGGCCCCGCCCGGGGGCGAAGCTCAGATACGCAGTATTTT.

This clonotype has more than one count but fewer than ten. V usage is TRBV4-1 and J usage is TRBJ2-4; D gene ambiguous. The CDR3 extends over 17 amino acids. Germline V gene data show CDR1 as MGHRA and CDR2 as YSYEKL. The V and J ends lost 1 base and 0 bases respectively, with 13 bases between them. CDR3 nucleotides: TGCGCCAGCAGCCAAGGAATGGGTCAGAAAGCCAAAAACATTCAGTACTTC. Encoded protein: CASSQGMGQKAKNIQYF.

This clonotype was recorded once. Given the absence of the conserved phenylalanine or tryptophan at the CDR3 end, a read error is likely. V and J are TRBV2 and TRBJ2-7; 8 bases are shared with TRBD1. Germline values: CDR1 SNHLY, CDR2 FYNNEI. The CDR3 extends over 14 amino acids. The ends lost 6 bases at V and 0 bases at J; junction bases unmatched: 4. The CDR3 DNA reads as TGTGCCAGCAGAGAGACAGGGGACTCCTACGAGCAGTACTTA. Translation: CASRETGDSYEQYL.